What follows are 29 T cell receptor beta chains derived from one specimen sequenced in a study of T cell repertoires in cytomegalovirus infection. No cognate antigen is known for these TCRs. TCRdb fed the reads into MiXCR, producing one record per CDR3 protein. The table has 800,000 to 950,000 distinct CDR3 sequences, over 25% seen once. Sample: cultured CD8+ T cells from PBMCs, taken from culture after CMV antigen stimulation. Receptors originate from a human donor in good health (CMV status not recorded). Some clones in this sample may be carry-over from other donors' samples.

This clonotype was detected only a few times. The CDR3 bases are TGTGCCAGCAGCGTCCCCCGGGTCTCTGGGGCCAACGTCCTGACTTTC. Translation: CASSVPRVSGANVLTF. The J gene is TRBJ2-6, the V gene TRBV9; D gene ambiguous. V dropped 2 bases and J dropped 0 bases, with 9 bases sitting between them. Germline CDR1 is SGDLS and CDR2 is YYNGEE. This CDR3 spans 16 amino acids.

There are many counts of this clonotype. This sequence joins TRBV7-2 and TRBJ2-7; perhaps TRBD1 as D (5 bases). Germline V CDR1 and CDR2: SGHTA, FQGNSA. V lost 1 base to trimming and J lost 4 bases, with 11 bases between them. The CDR3 is 14 residues long. As DNA, the CDR3 is TGTGCCAGCAGCTTAGGGGTTCAGGGTTACGAGCAGTACGTC. It yields the protein CASSLGVQGYEQYV.

This clonotype was counted only a few times. The chain couples TRBV6-5 to TRBJ2-7, with no clear D. V was cut by 6 bases and J by 0 bases, with 9 bases left in between. CDR1 and CDR2 from the germline V gene are MNHEY and SVGAGI. The CDR3 contains 13 residues. CDR3 amino acids: CASRSPGSYEQYF. The CDR3 nucleotides read TGTGCCAGCAGGTCACCCGGCTCCTACGAGCAGTACTTC.

This clonotype was picked up a small number of times. This chain links TRBV10-3 with TRBJ2-1; D perhaps matches TRBD1 (5 bases). V gave up 7 bases and J gave up 0 bases, with 7 bases separating them. Germline loops: CDR1 ENHRY, CDR2 SYGVKD. The CDR3 has 13 amino acids. CDR3 sequence: CAIKTGSYNEQFF. CDR3 in DNA: TGTGCCATCAAAACAGGCTCCTACAATGAGCAGTTCTTC.

Only a few counts were recorded for this clonotype. V is TRBV20-1 and J is TRBJ2-7; D unclear. The CDR3 extends over 13 amino acids. Germline CDR1 is DFQATT and CDR2 is SNEGSKA (reference sequence). Trimming took off 3 bases at V and 5 bases at J, with 14 bases between the two ends. The CDR3 loop is CSASAPLGDEQYF. The CDR3 DNA reads as TGCAGTGCTAGCGCACCCCTTGGAGACGAGCAGTACTTC.

The CDR3 protein is CASRDTKGQPQHF. The CDR3 DNA reads TGTGCCAGCAGGGACACTAAAGGGCAGCCCCAGCATTTT. V usage is TRBV7-2 and J usage is TRBJ1-5, with D tentatively TRBD1 (5 bases). Per germline, CDR1 SGHTA and CDR2 FQGNSA. The V end was cut by 6 bases, the J end by 7 bases, with 13 bases between. The CDR3 runs to 13 residues.

The rearrangement links TRBV11-3 to TRBJ2-1; perhaps D is TRBD1 or TRBD2 (5 bases each). CDR1 is SGHNT and CDR2 is YENEEA in the germline V gene. This CDR3 spans 13 amino acids. The V and J ends lost 5 bases and 9 bases respectively, with 14 bases between them. DNA of the CDR3: TGTGCCAGCAGCCCGCAGGGAGTCGCTGAGCAGTTCTTC. Translated, it gives CASSPQGVAEQFF.

This clonotype turned up a few times. The rearrangement joins TRBV7-9 to TRBJ2-3, with a tentative D call TRBD1 (5 bases). CDR3 length: 13 residues. Germline values: CDR1 SEHNR, CDR2 FQNEAQ (reference sequence). Deletions cut 3 bases from V and 6 bases from J, with 10 bases between. The CDR3 here is CASSFKGSDTQYF. As DNA, the CDR3 is TGTGCCAGCAGCTTCAAGGGGTCGGATACGCAGTATTTT.

This clonotype was detected a few times. This chain uses TRBV7-9 with TRBJ1-2; D gene ambiguous. Trimming removed 6 bases at V and 4 bases at J, with 18 bases between. The CDR3 spans 15 residues. Germline V lookup: CDR1 SEHNR, CDR2 FQNEAQ (reference sequence). DNA for the CDR3: TGTGCCAGCAGGCCGCCCGGGTCCTTTTTCTATGGCTACACCTTC. Translated: CASRPPGSFFYGYTF. Full variable domain (outside the CDR3, taken from reference TRBV7-9 and TRBJ1-2): DTGVSQNPRHKITKRGQNVTFRCDPISEHNRLYWYRQTLGQGPEFLTYFQNEAQLEKSRLLSDRFSAERPKGSFSTLEIQRTEQGDSAMYLCASRPPGSFFYGYTFGSGTRLTVV.

The chain joins TRBV7-6 to TRBJ2-3; weak D call: TRBD1 (6 bases). The V end lost 2 bases, the J end lost 2 bases, and 14 bases lay between the germline ends. CDR3 length: 16 residues. Per germline, CDR1 SGHVS and CDR2 FNYEAQ. CDR3 protein: CASSLRAGESTDTQYF. The CDR3 nucleotides read TGTGCCAGCAGCTTAAGGGCAGGGGAATCCACAGATACGCAGTATTTT.

V gene TRBV6-5 combines with J gene TRBJ2-7; no definite D call. CDR1 is MNHEY, CDR2 SVGAGI, per germline. V was clipped by 0 bases and J by 5 bases, with 8 bases between them. The CDR3 covers 13 residues. Written as DNA, the CDR3 is TGTGCCAGCAGTTACTCGGGCAGGAACGAGCAGTACGTC. Translation gives CASSYSGRNEQYV.

The chain uses TRBV6-5 and TRBJ1-5; D unresolved. The V end lost 5 bases, the J end lost 0 bases, and 8 bases lay between the germline ends. This CDR3 is 14 amino acids long. Germline V CDR1 and CDR2: MNHEY, SVGAGI. CDR3 sequence reads: CASSLSISNQPQHF. Written as DNA, the CDR3 is TGTGCCAGCAGTCTATCCATTAGCAATCAGCCCCAGCATTTT.

This clonotype was picked up a small number of times. The chain couples TRBV11-2 to TRBJ2-1; 8 nucleotides align to TRBD2. The germline CDR1 and CDR2 sequences are SGHAT and FQNNGV. V was pared by 5 bases and J by 13 bases, with 13 bases of the junction left unmatched. CDR3 length: 14 amino acids. The DNA for the CDR3 is TGTGCCAGCAGCCACGGGACTAGGGGAGTTTATCAGTTCTTC. It codes for CASSHGTRGVYQFF. The full variable domain, its missing parts supplied by reference TRBV11-2 and TRBJ2-1, is EAGVAQSPRYKIIEKRQSVAFWCNPISGHATLYWYQQILGQGPKLLIQFQNNGVVDDSQLPKDRFSAERLKGVDSTLKIQPAKLEDSAVYLCASSHGTRGVYQFFGPGTRLTVL.

The rearrangement uses TRBV20-1 and TRBJ1-4, with D uncertain. The germline V and J ends were trimmed by 4 bases and 7 bases, with 19 bases remaining between them. The CDR3 covers 15 residues. Germline V gene lookup returns CDR1 DFQATT and CDR2 SNEGSKA (reference sequence). The CDR3 DNA reads TGCAGTGCTACTCCCGTAGGGCGGGATCGTGAAAAACTGTTTTTT. It encodes CSATPVGRDREKLFF.

CDR3 nucleotides: TGTGCCAGTAGTATAAACGGAGTGGCGCCCCAGCATTTT. Residues: CASSINGVAPQHF. The chain combines TRBV19 with TRBJ1-5; no clear D gene. This CDR3 has 13 residues. Germline values: CDR1 LNHDA, CDR2 SQIVND (reference sequence). V lost 2 bases, J lost 9 bases, and 11 bases lay in between.

This clonotype occurred a few times. The chain uses TRBV6-1 and TRBJ2-3; 7 bases match TRBD1. CDR1 is MNHNS and CDR2 is SASEGT in the germline V gene. V lost 5 bases, J lost 1 base, and 9 bases stayed unmatched. The CDR3 length is 16 residues. The CDR3 bases are TGTGCCAGCAGTTTGTTTCCGGGACAGCGCACAGATACGCAGTATTTT. It codes for CASSLFPGQRTDTQYF.

A few counts support this clonotype. The chain is built from TRBV7-9 and TRBJ2-3; no reliable D call. CDR1 and CDR2 (germline): SEHNR, FQNEAQ (reference sequence). Trimming shortened V by 4 bases and J by 2 bases, and 10 bases separated the two germline ends. The CDR3 extends over 14 amino acids. The CDR3 sequence is CASSSGRYTDTQYF. Written as DNA, the CDR3 is TGTGCCAGCAGCTCAGGCAGGTACACAGATACGCAGTATTTT.

This clonotype has just a few counts. This chain links TRBV7-8 with TRBJ2-5; D is unresolved. The CDR3 is 13 residues long. V was shortened by 4 bases and J by 1 base, with 7 bases between the two germline ends. Germline CDR1 SGHVS, CDR2 FQNEAQ. CDR3 loop: CASSYRPQETQYF. CDR3 DNA: TGTGCCAGCAGCTACCGGCCCCAAGAGACCCAGTACTTC.

This clonotype was detected a few times. V gene TRBV6-1 combines with J gene TRBJ1-5, with D possibly matching TRBD1 (5 bases). Trimming took 6 bases from V and 2 from J, leaving 17 bases between them. From germline, CDR1 is MNHNS and CDR2 SASEGT. The CDR3 spans 16 residues. The CDR3 DNA sequence: TGTGCCAGCAGCGAGGGCTGGGGACGGGGCAATCAGCCCCAGCATTTT. It yields the protein CASSEGWGRGNQPQHF.

This clonotype turned up a few times. The chain has TRBV5-4 and TRBJ2-5; 8 bases map to TRBD2. This CDR3 spans 16 amino acids. Germline CDR1 reads SGHNT; CDR2 reads YYREEE (reference sequence). With V trimmed by 0 bases and J by 2 bases, 6 bases remained unmatched. This chain's CDR3 is CASSLDGGGSQETQYF. The CDR3 DNA sequence: TGTGCCAGCAGCTTGGATGGCGGGGGGTCACAAGAGACCCAGTACTTC.

The J gene is TRBJ1-6, the V gene TRBV9, with D possibly being TRBD1 (6 bases). V dropped 2 bases and J dropped 7 bases, with 13 bases sitting between them. The CDR3 extends over 15 amino acids. Germline lookup yields CDR1 SGDLS and CDR2 YYNGEE. CDR3 nucleotides: TGTGCCAGCAGCGTCAGTGGGGGCACGAATTCACCCCTCCACTTT. Translated, it gives CASSVSGGTNSPLHF.

In its sample, this clonotype was seen once. This may be a read error: a much more frequent sequence differs by one nucleotide. The CDR3 protein is CASSGTSGVAGDTQYF. CDR3 in DNA: TGTGCCAGCAGTGGGACTAGCGGGGTGGCCGGAGATACGCAGTATTTT. The chain recombines TRBV6-6 with TRBJ2-3, with TRBD2 matching 13 bases. Trimming took 5 bases from V and 5 from J; bases not matched to a gene: 7. There are 16 residues in the CDR3. Per germline, CDR1 MNHNY and CDR2 SVGAGI (reference sequence).

V and J are TRBV12-3 or TRBV12-4 and TRBJ2-3; D remains unclear. The CDR3 spans 16 residues. With 6 bases removed from V and 1 base from J, the gap between germline ends came to 17 bases. CDR3 nucleotides: TGTGCCAGCAGCCCCTTTTTGTCTCGGGGCACAGATACGCAGTATTTT. Translated: CASSPFLSRGTDTQYF.

This chain uses TRBV9 with TRBJ2-3; 8 positions agree with TRBD2. Germline CDR1 is SGDLS and CDR2 is YYNGEE. The CDR3 is 15 amino acids. J gave up 1 base and V 2 bases, and 3 bases lay outside the gene matches. The CDR3 spells CASSVDGGGTDTQYF. The CDR3 DNA follows: TGTGCCAGCAGCGTTGACGGGGGGGGCACAGATACGCAGTATTTT.

This rearrangement joins TRBV27 to TRBJ1-5; D remains ambiguous. Germline CDR1 reads MNHEY; CDR2 reads SMNVEV (reference sequence). V was shortened by 4 bases and J by 3 bases, with 10 bases between the two germline ends. This CDR3 region has 14 residues. CDR3 DNA sequence: TGTGCCAGCAGTTCGACATGGGCCAATCAGCCCCAGCATTTT. Amino acids: CASSSTWANQPQHF.

The genes are TRBV6-5 and TRBJ2-7, with a weak D call TRBD2 (7 bases). V lost 5 bases, J lost 2 bases, and 13 bases lay in between. Germline V gives CDR1 MNHEY, CDR2 SVGAGI. There are 14 residues in the CDR3. This CDR3 reads CASSQGEGAYEQYV. The CDR3 DNA is TGTGCCAGCAGTCAAGGGGAGGGGGCCTACGAGCAGTACGTC.

The table lists this clonotype with a few counts. This chain connects TRBV27 to TRBJ1-5, with a tentative D call TRBD1 (5 bases). Germline V CDR1 and CDR2: MNHEY, SMNVEV (reference sequence). The ends were cut back, 4 bases at V and 2 bases at J, with 12 bases in the middle. The CDR3 loop spans 15 amino acids. The CDR3 spells CASSSLRGGNQPQHF. The CDR3, as DNA: TGTGCCAGCAGTTCCTTGCGGGGCGGCAATCAGCCCCAGCATTTT.

The CDR3 reads CASSLTRATDTQYF. In DNA, the CDR3 is TGTGCCAGCAGCTTAACGAGGGCCACAGATACGCAGTATTTT. The rearrangement joins TRBV7-6 to TRBJ2-3; TRBD2 is a possible D gene (5 bases). Germline V lookup: CDR1 SGHVS, CDR2 FNYEAQ. With 2 bases removed from V and 2 bases from J, the gap between germline ends came to 8 bases. The CDR3 is 14 amino acids.

This clonotype was picked up a small number of times. The chain is built from TRBV12-5 and TRBJ1-1; a possible D gene is TRBD1 (6 bases). CDR1 is LGHNT and CDR2 is FRNRAP in the germline V gene. The CDR3 runs 16 residues. Trimming shortened V by 5 bases and J by 4 bases, and 20 bases separated the two germline ends. This chain's CDR3 is CASGQTGFQEGTEAFF. CDR3 nucleotides: TGTGCTAGTGGTCAGACAGGTTTCCAGGAGGGCACTGAAGCTTTCTTT.